This T cell receptor (beta chain) came from a study of identical twins. General study results and limits: Models underestimated out-of-frame TCR alpha sharing in monozygotic twins. Memory repertoires showed no such pattern, whereas abundant cord blood beta clonotypes carried fewer insertions.

TCRdb reanalysed the 5' RACE reads using MiXCR and keeps one entry per CDR3 protein. This table has 570,000 or so distinct CDR3 sequences, more than 9% appearing once. This clonotype was picked up many times. What it binds is unknown. The CDR3 covers 16 residues. CDR1 is LNHNV, CDR2 YYDKDF, per germline (reference sequence). V lost 0 bases to trimming and J lost 2 bases, with 12 bases between them. This same sample was also taken into another study, of yellow fever vaccine responses in identical twins. That paper states: Twin vaccine T cell responses reportedly seemed partly convergent, partly personalized.

Sequencing was carried out using PBMCs. This sequence joins TRBV15 and TRBJ2-3; the D is unclear. This TCR was sampled from a woman between 18 and 30 years old in good health. The CDR3 sequence: CATSRDFGLYTDTQYF. In DNA form, the CDR3 reads TGTGCCACCAGCAGAGATTTCGGCCTGTACACAGATACGCAGTATTTT.